These 22 T cell receptor beta chains originate from one sample sequenced in a study of T-cell memory formation after mild COVID-19. TCRdb redid the calling of the 5' RACE reads with MiXCR, one entry per CDR3 protein. The profile covers fewer than 300,000 distinct CDR3 sequences, with around 15% appearing a single time and 22% taken by the ten largest. Material for sequencing was PBMCs or a T cell subset sorted from them (not recorded which). The receptors originated from a man in his late teens or twenties who had mild COVID-19 (a few samples of this study predate the infection). Cell type and time point are not known.

The rearrangement joins TRBV9 to TRBJ1-4; tentatively, D is TRBD1 (6 bases). Germline assignment: CDR1 SGDLS and CDR2 YYNGEE. The CDR3 is 16 residues long. V lost 3 bases and J lost 8, with 20 bases in between. CDR3 amino acids: CASSEGQALRGEKLFF. The CDR3 DNA is TGTGCCAGCAGCGAGGGACAAGCACTACGCGGGGAAAAACTGTTTTTT.

This clonotype was seen a handful of times. This sequence joins TRBV20-1 and TRBJ1-1; weak D call: TRBD1 (6 bases). Germline CDR1 DFQATT, CDR2 SNEGSKA (reference sequence). V was clipped by 3 bases and J by 8 bases, with 10 bases between them. CDR3 length: 11 residues. CDR3 DNA sequence: TGCAGTGCTAGGCCCGGGGGCGAAGCTTTCTTT. It encodes CSARPGGEAFF.

The chain recombines TRBV4-2 with TRBJ1-5; D remains ambiguous. CDR1 is LGHNA and CDR2 is YNFKEQ in the germline V gene. The V end was cut by 0 bases, the J end by 0 bases, with 9 bases between. This CDR3 comprises 16 residues. The CDR3 DNA sequence: TGTGCCAGCAGCCAAGACCCAGGCTATAGCAATCAGCCCCAGCATTTT. Translated: CASSQDPGYSNQPQHF.

This clonotype was seen repeatedly, ten times or more. This rearrangement joins TRBV7-2 to TRBJ2-3; 7 positions match TRBD1. V gave up 4 bases and J gave up 4 bases; unmatched junction bases: 2. Germline CDR1 reads SGHTA; CDR2 reads FQGNSA. The CDR3 has 13 residues. CDR3 amino acids: CASSSTGSDTQYF. The CDR3, as DNA: TGTGCCAGCAGCTCGACAGGGTCAGATACGCAGTATTTT.

J is TRBJ2-3 and V is TRBV24-1; D is undetermined. The germline V gene has CDR1 KGHDR and CDR2 SFDVKD. Trimming stripped 5 bases from V and 2 bases from J, with 4 bases between. The CDR3 spans 12 residues. The CDR3 region has the DNA TGTGCCACCAGTGGGCCCACAGATACGCAGTATTTT. Translation: CATSGPTDTQYF.

This clonotype was counted between two and nine times. This chain connects TRBV24-1 to TRBJ2-3; 8 bases match TRBD2. V lost 5 bases and J lost 0; bases outside the gene matches: 6. There are 16 residues in the CDR3. Germline assignment: CDR1 KGHDR and CDR2 SFDVKD. The DNA of the CDR3 is TGTGCCACCAGTGCCAGCGGGGGCTCTAGCACAGATACGCAGTATTTT. Its translation: CATSASGGSSTDTQYF.

In its sample, this clonotype was seen a few times. V usage is TRBV7-8 and J usage is TRBJ1-5; D remains ambiguous. Per the germline V gene, CDR1 is SGHVS and CDR2 is FQNEAQ. The CDR3 consists of 15 residues. Trimming stripped 5 bases from V and 5 bases from J, with 16 bases between. CDR3 coding DNA: TGTGCCAGCAGCCTAGTTCGCTTGATGGATCAGCCCCAGCATTTT. It specifies CASSLVRLMDQPQHF.

This clonotype was observed a few times. This chain joins TRBV29-1 and TRBJ2-5; a possible D gene is TRBD2 (5 bases). The CDR3 loop spans 15 amino acids. CDR1 and CDR2 from the germline V gene are SQVTM and ANQGSEA. Trimming took off 3 bases at V and 6 bases at J, with 20 bases between the two ends. This chain's CDR3 is CSVEYSGYTGKTQYF. The CDR3 region has the DNA TGCAGCGTTGAGTATAGTGGCTATACGGGGAAGACCCAGTACTTC.

The chain uses TRBV7-9 and TRBJ1-2; D is possibly TRBD1 (5 bases). Trimming cost V 4 bases and J 6 bases, with 18 bases left between them. CDR1 and CDR2 from the germline V gene are SEHNR and FQNEAQ (reference sequence). This CDR3 spans 15 amino acids. This CDR3 reads CASSSSRGSEDGYTF. CDR3 nucleotides: TGTGCCAGCAGCTCCTCGAGGGGCTCAGAGGATGGCTACACCTTC.

This clonotype has a count of ten or more. The chain recombines TRBV7-9 with TRBJ2-3, with 10 positions matching TRBD2. The germline V gene encodes CDR1 SEHNR and CDR2 FQNEAQ (reference sequence). V trimming: 1 base; J trimming: 1 base; junction bases outside the gene matches: 5. The CDR3 extends over 17 amino acids. CDR3: CASSLVGTSGGTDTQYF. The CDR3 DNA follows: TGTGCCAGCAGCTTAGTCGGAACTAGCGGGGGCACAGATACGCAGTATTTT.

This clonotype was seen more than once but under ten times. The chain uses TRBV29-1 and TRBJ1-1; the D gene is possibly TRBD1 (5 bases). The CDR3 loop spans 11 amino acids. The V end lost 6 bases, the J end lost 6 bases, and 11 bases lay between the germline ends. Germline CDR1 and CDR2: SQVTM and ANQGSEA. The CDR3 sequence is CSVSDRAEAFF. The CDR3 DNA is TGCAGCGTCTCCGACAGAGCTGAAGCTTTCTTT. The full variable domain, completed using reference TRBV29-1 and TRBJ1-1, is SAVISQKPSRDICQRGTSLTIQCQVDSQVTMMFWYRQQPGQSLTLIATANQGSEATYESGFVIDKFPISRPNLTFSTLTVSNMSPEDSSIYLCSVSDRAEAFFGQGTRLTVV.

This chain joins TRBV15 and TRBJ1-3; D unresolved. CDR1 LNHNV and CDR2 YYDKDF come from the germline V gene (reference sequence). The CDR3 contains 12 residues. V gave up 0 bases and J gave up 8 bases, with 5 bases separating them. CDR3 sequence reads: CATSRDGYTIYF. The CDR3 bases are TGTGCCACCAGCAGAGATGGTTACACCATATATTTT.

V and J are TRBV4-2 and TRBJ2-5; unclear D gene. The V gene lost 0 bases and the J gene lost 5 bases, with 10 bases spanning the gap. The CDR3 has 14 residues. In germline, CDR1 is LGHNA, CDR2 YNFKEQ. The CDR3 nucleotides are TGTGCCAGCAGCCAAGAGGTGGGAATGGAGACCCAGTACTTC. Its translation: CASSQEVGMETQYF.

This clonotype was counted many times. The J gene is TRBJ1-1, the V gene TRBV29-1; D not resolved. This CDR3 is 11 amino acids long. In germline, CDR1 is SQVTM, CDR2 ANQGSEA. V dropped 6 bases and J dropped 1 base, with 6 bases sitting between them. The CDR3 nucleotides are TGCAGCGTCGACGGGAACACTGAAGCTTTCTTT. This translates into CSVDGNTEAFF.

Comment on this clonotype: The CDR3 does not end in the conserved phenylalanine or tryptophan, so this is likely a read error. This chain joins TRBV7-2 and TRBJ2-3; 7 bases agree with TRBD1. The CDR3 runs 15 residues. Germline V gene sequence: CDR1 SGHTA, CDR2 FQGNSA. Trimming at V came to 7 bases and at J to 2 bases, leaving 9 bases not matched to a gene. The CDR3 DNA sequence: TGTGCCAGCACCAAAGGGGGCCGGAACACAGATACGCAGTATTCT. Protein: CASTKGGRNTDTQYS.

The rearrangement links TRBV5-1 to TRBJ2-1; 16 nucleotides line up with TRBD2. The trim removed 0 bases at V and 6 bases at J, leaving 6 bases unmatched. CDR3 length equals 18 residues. The germline gives CDR1 SGHRS, CDR2 YFSETQ. The CDR3 loop is CASSLDPGTSGGANEQFF. The CDR3 DNA is TGCGCCAGCAGCTTGGACCCCGGGACTAGCGGGGGGGCCAATGAGCAGTTCTTC.

This clonotype was seen more than once but under ten times. This chain uses TRBV30 with TRBJ1-5; D may be TRBD1 (5 bases). The V gene's germline CDR1 is GTSNPN and CDR2 SVGIG (reference sequence). The CDR3 spans 15 residues. Deletions cut 3 bases from V and 3 bases from J, with 15 bases between. CDR3 sequence (DNA): TGTGCCTGGAGCGTCACCGGTGGGGCCAATCAGCCCCAGCATTTT. It specifies CAWSVTGGANQPQHF.

This clonotype was counted a few times. The chain joins TRBV6-6 to TRBJ1-2, with TRBD1 as a possible D gene (6 bases). The V and J ends lost 2 bases and 4 bases respectively, with 11 bases between them. The CDR3 sequence is 14 residues long. The germline V gene encodes CDR1 MNHNY and CDR2 SVGAGI (reference sequence). As DNA, the CDR3 is TGTGCCAGCAGTTACGGGGGGGCGGGCTATGGCTACACCTTC. Its protein product is CASSYGGAGYGYTF.

V is TRBV29-1 and J is TRBJ1-1; D is unclear. CDR1 and CDR2 (germline): SQVTM, ANQGSEA. V dropped 3 bases and J dropped 0 bases, with 8 bases sitting between them. This CDR3 comprises 13 residues. The CDR3 DNA is TGCAGCGTTGAGGTGTTCCTGAACACTGAAGCTTTCTTT. It is translated as CSVEVFLNTEAFF.

This clonotype was recorded a few times. The chain uses TRBV7-6 and TRBJ2-7; no definite D call. Germline lookup yields CDR1 SGHVS and CDR2 FNYEAQ. Trimming stripped 4 bases from V and 6 bases from J, with 13 bases between. The CDR3 covers 13 residues. CDR3 region: CASSSTPLGEQYV. The CDR3 bases are TGTGCCAGCAGCTCCACCCCGCTGGGCGAGCAGTACGTC.

The chain joins TRBV19 to TRBJ1-1; D is uncertain. The CDR3 spans 14 residues. CDR1 and CDR2 (germline): LNHDA, SQIVND (reference sequence). Trimming took off 6 bases at V and 2 bases at J, with 13 bases between the two ends. In DNA, the CDR3 is TGTGCCAGTAGGCCAAGCGACTATAACACTGAAGCTTTCTTT. Protein: CASRPSDYNTEAFF.

This clonotype occurred a few times. The CDR3 loop reads CASSLAGVPYNEQFF. DNA for the CDR3: TGTGCCAGCAGCTTAGCCGGGGTCCCCTACAATGAGCAGTTCTTC. The V and J genes are TRBV7-9 and TRBJ2-1; a weak D match, TRBD2 (5 bases). V was clipped by 0 bases and J by 2 bases, with 8 bases between them. The CDR3 is made up of 15 amino acids. Germline V lookup: CDR1 SEHNR, CDR2 FQNEAQ (reference sequence).